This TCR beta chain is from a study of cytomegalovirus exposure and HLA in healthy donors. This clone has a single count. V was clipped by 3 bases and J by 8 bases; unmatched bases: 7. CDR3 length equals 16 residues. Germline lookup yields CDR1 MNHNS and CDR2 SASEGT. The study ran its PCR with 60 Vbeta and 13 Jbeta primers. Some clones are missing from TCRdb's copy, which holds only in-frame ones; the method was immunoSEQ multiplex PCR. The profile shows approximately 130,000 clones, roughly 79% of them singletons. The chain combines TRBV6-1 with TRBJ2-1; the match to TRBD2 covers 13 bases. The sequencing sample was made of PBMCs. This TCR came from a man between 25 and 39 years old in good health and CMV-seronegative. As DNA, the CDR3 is TGTGCCAGCAGTGATCCTACTAGCGGGAGGGGTTATGAGCAGTTCTTC. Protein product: CASSDPTSGRGYEQFF.